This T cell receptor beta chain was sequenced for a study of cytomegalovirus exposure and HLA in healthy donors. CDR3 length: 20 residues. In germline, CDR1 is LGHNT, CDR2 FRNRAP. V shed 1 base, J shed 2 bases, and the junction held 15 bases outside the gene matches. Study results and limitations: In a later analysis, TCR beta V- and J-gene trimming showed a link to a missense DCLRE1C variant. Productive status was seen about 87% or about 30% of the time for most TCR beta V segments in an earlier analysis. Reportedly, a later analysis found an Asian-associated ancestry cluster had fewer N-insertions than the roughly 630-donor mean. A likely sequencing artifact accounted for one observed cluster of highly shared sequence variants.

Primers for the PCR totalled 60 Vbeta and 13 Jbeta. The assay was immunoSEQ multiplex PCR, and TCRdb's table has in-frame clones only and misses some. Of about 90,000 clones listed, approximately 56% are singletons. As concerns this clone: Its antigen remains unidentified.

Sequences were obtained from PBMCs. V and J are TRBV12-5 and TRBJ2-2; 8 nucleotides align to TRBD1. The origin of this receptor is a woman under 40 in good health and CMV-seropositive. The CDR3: CASGLALASGGLANTGELFF. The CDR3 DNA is TGTGCTAGTGGTTTGGCCCTTGCTTCAGGGGGCCTGGCTAACACCGGGGAGCTGTTTTTT.